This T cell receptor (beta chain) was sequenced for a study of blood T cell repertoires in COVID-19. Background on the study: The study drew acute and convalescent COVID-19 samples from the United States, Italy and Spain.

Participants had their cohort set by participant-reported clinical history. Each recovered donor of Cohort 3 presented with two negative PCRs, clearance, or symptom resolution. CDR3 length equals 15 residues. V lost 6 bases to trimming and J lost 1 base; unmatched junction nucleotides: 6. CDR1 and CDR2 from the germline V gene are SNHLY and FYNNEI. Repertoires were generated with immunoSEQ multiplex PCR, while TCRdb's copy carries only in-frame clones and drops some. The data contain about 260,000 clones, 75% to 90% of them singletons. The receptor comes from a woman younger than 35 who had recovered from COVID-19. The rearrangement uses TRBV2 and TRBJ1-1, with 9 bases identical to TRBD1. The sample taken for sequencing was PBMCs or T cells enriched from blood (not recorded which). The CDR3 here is CASSTRDRENTEAFF. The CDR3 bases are TGTGCCAGCAGCACCCGGGACAGGGAGAACACTGAAGCTTTCTTT.